This entry concerns a single T cell receptor beta chain. Its antigen remains unknown. The CDR3 extends over 13 amino acids. The V end was cut by 5 bases, the J end by 2 bases, with 9 bases between. In germline, CDR1 is SGHTA, CDR2 FQGNSA. Clones were read by immunoSEQ multiplex PCR, and TCRdb kept only the in-frame ones, dropping some. The top ten clones hold roughly 8.2% of a sample with more than 55,000 clones, roughly 85% of them seen once. This sample is part of a study of OX40 agonist ivuxolimab in advanced cancers. Whole-study findings and limits: Partial responders at 0.1-3.0 mg/kg showed near-lowest clonal expansion. At 0.1 to 3.0 mg/kg and by week 6, CD4+ and CD8+ T cells in the blood had expanded clonally. In CD8+ T cells, expanded clones were on average more numerous than in CD4+.

This material consisted of CD4+ or CD8+ T cells sorted from blood, taken in a trial of the OX40 agonist ivuxolimab. The chain joins TRBV7-2 to TRBJ1-2; a weak D match, TRBD1 (5 bases). The sequence derives from an adult with an advanced solid tumor such as melanoma, head and neck, liver or kidney cancer. The CDR3 region is CASSPRQNYGYTF. In DNA, the CDR3 is TGTGCCAGCAGCCCCCGACAGAACTATGGCTACACCTTC.